This record looks at one TCR beta chain sequence and its context. These data belong to a study of OX40 agonist ivuxolimab in advanced cancers. The V end lost 1 base, the J end lost 3 bases, and 18 bases lay between the germline ends. CDR1 SNHLY and CDR2 FYNNEI come from the germline V gene. The CDR3 has 17 amino acids. Clones were read by immunoSEQ multiplex PCR, and TCRdb kept only the in-frame ones, dropping some. The repertoire includes 100,000 to 130,000 clones, 80% to 95% of them detected once, and 1% to 1.5% sits in the top ten. The source material was CD4+ or CD8+ T cells sorted from blood, sampled in a trial of the OX40 agonist ivuxolimab. The chain uses TRBV2 and TRBJ2-5; D is possibly TRBD1 or TRBD2 (6 bases each). The clonotype was recovered from an adult with an advanced solid tumor such as melanoma, head and neck, liver or kidney cancer. CDR3 coding DNA: TGTGCCAGCAGTGAAGACCCCCCCGGGGGCCTAGAAGAGACCCAGTACTTC. Translation gives CASSEDPPGGLEETQYF.